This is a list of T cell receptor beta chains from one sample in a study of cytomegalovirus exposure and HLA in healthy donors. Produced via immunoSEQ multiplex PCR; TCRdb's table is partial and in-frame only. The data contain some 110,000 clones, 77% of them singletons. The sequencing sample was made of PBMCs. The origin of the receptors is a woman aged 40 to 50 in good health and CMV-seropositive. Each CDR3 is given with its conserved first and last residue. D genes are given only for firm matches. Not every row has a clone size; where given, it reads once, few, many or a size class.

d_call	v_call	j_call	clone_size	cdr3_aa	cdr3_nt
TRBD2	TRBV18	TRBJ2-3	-	CASSSISGNADTQYF	TGTGCCAGCTCATCGATCAGCGGGAACGCAGATACGCAGTATTTT
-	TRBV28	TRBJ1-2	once	CASSPIAGYGYTF	TGTGCCAGCAGCCCGATTGCGGGGTATGGCTACACCTTC
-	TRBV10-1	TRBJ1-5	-	CASSEQVSNQPQHF	TGCGCCAGCAGTGAGCAGGTTAGCAATCAGCCCCAGCATTTT
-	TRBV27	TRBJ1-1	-	CASSLSHRPSEAFF	TGTGCCAGCAGTTTAAGCCACCGCCCCTCCGAGGCTTTCTTT
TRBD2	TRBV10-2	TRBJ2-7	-	CASRTSGTSVSYEQYF	TGCGCCAGCAGAACCTCCGGGACTAGCGTCTCCTACGAGCAGTACTTC
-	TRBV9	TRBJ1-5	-	CASSVGQGNNQPQHF	TGTGCCAGCAGCGTAGGGCAGGGGAACAATCAGCCCCAGCATTTT
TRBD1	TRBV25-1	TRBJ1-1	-	CASSDSGTGSSEAFF	TGTGCCAGCAGTGATTCGGGGACAGGCTCGTCTGAAGCTTTCTTT
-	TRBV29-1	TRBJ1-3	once	CSGLRGNTIYF	TGCAGCGGCCTGAGGGGAAACACCATATATTTT
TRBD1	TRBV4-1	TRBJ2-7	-	CASSRGQGTYEQYF	TGCGCCAGCAGCCGCGGACAGGGGACCTACGAGCAGTACTTC
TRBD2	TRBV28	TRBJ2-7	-	CASSSGLAGGRLYEQYF	TGTGCCAGCAGTTCGGGACTAGCGGGAGGGCGGCTCTACGAGCAGTACTTC
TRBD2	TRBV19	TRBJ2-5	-	CASSPRAWLAGRSQETQYF	TGTGCCAGTAGTCCACGAGCATGGCTAGCGGGACGAAGCCAAGAGACCCAGTACTTC
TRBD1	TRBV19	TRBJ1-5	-	CASSKTGGYQPQHF	TGTGCCAGTAGTAAGACAGGGGGCTATCAGCCCCAGCATTTT
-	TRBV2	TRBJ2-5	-	CASSEDREETQYF	TGTGCCAGCAGTGAAGACAGGGAAGAGACCCAGTACTTC
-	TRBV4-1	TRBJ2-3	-	CASSQDPGNTQYF	TGCGCCAGCAGCCAGGACCCCGGGAATACGCAGTATTTT
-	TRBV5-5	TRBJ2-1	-	CASSPGYLSYNEQFF	TGTGCCAGCAGCCCAGGCTACCTCTCCTACAATGAGCAGTTCTTC
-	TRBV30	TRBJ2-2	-	CAWTFDSNGELFF	TGTGCCTGGACCTTTGACTCCAACGGGGAGCTGTTTTTT
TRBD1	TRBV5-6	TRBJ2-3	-	CASSFLGTGGRADTQYF	TGTGCCAGCAGCTTCCTAGGGACAGGGGGCAGGGCCGATACGCAGTATTTT
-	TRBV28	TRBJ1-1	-	CASSPVRVGTEAFF	TGTGCCAGCAGTCCCGTGAGGGTGGGCACTGAAGCTTTCTTT
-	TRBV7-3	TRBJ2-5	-	CASSLEVQETQYF	TGTGCCAGCAGCTTAGAGGTCCAAGAGACCCAGTACTTC
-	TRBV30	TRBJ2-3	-	CAWRASTDTQYF	TGTGCCTGGAGGGCTAGCACAGATACGCAGTATTTT
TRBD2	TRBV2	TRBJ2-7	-	CAGGDVASGIREQYF	TGTGCCGGGGGGGATGTGGCTAGCGGGATCCGCGAGCAGTACTTC
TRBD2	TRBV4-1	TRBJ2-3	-	CASSLVAGARDTQYF	TGCGCCAGCAGTCTTGTAGCGGGAGCACGAGATACGCAGTATTTT
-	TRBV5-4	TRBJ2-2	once	CASSFGPSDGGELFF	TGTGCCAGCAGCTTCGGTCCTAGCGATGGCGGGGAGCTGTTTTTT
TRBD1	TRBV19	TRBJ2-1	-	CASSLQGATGNEQFF	TGTGCCAGTAGTTTGCAGGGGGCGACCGGCAATGAGCAGTTCTTC
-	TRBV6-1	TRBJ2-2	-	CASSEGGRTNTGELFF	TGTGCCAGCAGTGAAGGGGGCAGGACGAACACCGGGGAGCTGTTTTTT
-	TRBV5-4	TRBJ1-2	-	CASSLKGAHGYTF	TGTGCCAGCAGCTTGAAAGGGGCCCATGGCTACACCTTC
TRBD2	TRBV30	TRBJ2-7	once	CAWSVGTSGRDEQYF	TGTGCCTGGAGTGTAGGGACTAGCGGGAGGGACGAGCAGTACTTC
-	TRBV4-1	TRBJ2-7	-	CASSLETRAYEQYF	TGCGCCAGCAGCCTAGAGACTAGGGCCTACGAGCAGTACTTC
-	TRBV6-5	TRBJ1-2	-	CASKAGDNGYTF	TGTGCCAGCAAGGCAGGGGATAATGGCTACACCTTC
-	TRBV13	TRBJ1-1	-	CASSGRGGTFEAFF	TGTGCCAGCAGCGGGAGGGGTGGGACTTTTGAAGCTTTCTTT
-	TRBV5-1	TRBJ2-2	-	CASSPRPFSGGELFF	TGCGCCAGCAGCCCGCGCCCTTTCTCAGGCGGGGAGCTGTTTTTT
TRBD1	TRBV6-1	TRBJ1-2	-	CASSSGTGYSYGYTF	TGTGCCAGCAGTTCGGGGACAGGGTATAGCTATGGCTACACCTTC
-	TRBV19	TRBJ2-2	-	CASSIGTVHPGELFF	TGTGCCAGTAGTATAGGGACAGTTCATCCCGGGGAGCTGTTTTTT
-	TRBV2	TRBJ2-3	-	CASRSEPTDTQYF	TGTGCCAGCAGGTCAGAACCCACAGATACGCAGTATTTT
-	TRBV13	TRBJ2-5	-	CASSLMRQAEETQYF	TGTGCCAGCAGCTTAATGAGACAGGCGGAAGAGACCCAGTACTTC
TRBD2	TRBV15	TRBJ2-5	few	CATSRGTSGTQETQYF	TGTGCCACCAGCAGGGGGACTAGCGGAACCCAAGAGACCCAGTACTTC
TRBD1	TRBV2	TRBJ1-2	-	CASRRDREYGYTF	TGTGCCAGCCGCAGGGACAGAGAGTATGGCTACACCTTC
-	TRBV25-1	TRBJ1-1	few	CASSEYKNTEAFF	TGTGCCAGCAGTGAATATAAGAACACTGAAGCTTTCTTT
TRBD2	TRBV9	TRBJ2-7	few	CASSEHGTTDYEQYF	TGTGCCAGCAGCGAACACGGGACTACCGACTACGAGCAGTACTTC
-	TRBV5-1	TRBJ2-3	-	CASSLIGIHTDTQYF	TGCGCCAGCAGCTTGATCGGGATACACACAGATACGCAGTATTTT
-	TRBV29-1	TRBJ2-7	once	CSVVPTGSYEQYF	TGCAGCGTCGTCCCGACAGGATCCTACGAGCAGTACTTC
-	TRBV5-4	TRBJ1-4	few	CASSLGRSTNEKLFF	TGTGCCAGCAGCTTGGGTCGGTCAACTAATGAAAAACTGTTTTTT
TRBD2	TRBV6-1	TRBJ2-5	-	CASSEAGAGETQYF	TGTGCCAGCAGCGAAGCGGGAGCGGGGGAGACCCAGTACTTC
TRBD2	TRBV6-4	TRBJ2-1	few	CASSDRTSNEQFF	TGTGCCAGCAGTGACAGGACTAGCAATGAGCAGTTCTTC
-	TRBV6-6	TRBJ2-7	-	CASSLAGAYEQYF	TGTGCCAGCAGTTTGGCAGGGGCCTACGAGCAGTACTTC
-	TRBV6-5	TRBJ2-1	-	CASSYDDSSYNEQFF	TGTGCCAGCAGTTATGACGACAGCTCCTACAATGAGCAGTTCTTC
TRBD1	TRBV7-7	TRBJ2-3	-	CASSPTGSTDTQYF	TGTGCTAGCAGCCCGACAGGGAGCACAGATACGCAGTATTTT
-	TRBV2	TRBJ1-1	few	CASSVQANTEAFF	TGTGCCAGCAGTGTACAGGCCAACACTGAAGCTTTCTTT
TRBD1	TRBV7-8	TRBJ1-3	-	CASRQGNGNTIYF	TGTGCCAGCAGACAGGGGAATGGAAACACCATATATTTT